This TCR beta chain originates from a study of T-cell memory formation after mild COVID-19. This clonotype was detected a few times. The antigen is undetermined. With 8 bases removed from V and 6 bases from J, the gap between germline ends came to 11 bases. The CDR3 is 11 residues long. Germline V gene data show CDR1 as SQVTM and CDR2 as ANQGSEA. Overall study findings and caveats: Largely, contracting CD4+ clones fell within CM and EM, and contracting CD8+ clones within EMRA.

Libraries for TCRalpha and TCRbeta carried sample barcodes and unique molecular identifiers via 5'RACE. MiXCR, applied by TCRdb to the 5' RACE reads, yields one record per CDR3 protein. This sample has about 620,000 distinct CDR3 sequences, with roughly 18% found just once. This sequence was found in an adult woman who had mild COVID-19 (a few samples of this study predate the infection). Cell type and time point are not known. The V call is TRBV29-1, the J call TRBJ1-5; D remains ambiguous. The sample consisted of PBMCs or a T cell subset sorted from them (not recorded which). CDR3 sequence: CSPLVGQPQHF. In nucleotides, the CDR3 is TGCAGCCCACTGGTCGGTCAGCCCCAGCATTTT. Together with reference TRBV29-1 and TRBJ1-5, the CDR3 gives the full variable domain: SAVISQKPSRDICQRGTSLTIQCQVDSQVTMMFWYRQQPGQSLTLIATANQGSEATYESGFVIDKFPISRPNLTFSTLTVSNMSPEDSSIYLCSPLVGQPQHFGDGTRLSIL.